The 3 T cell receptor beta chains below were found in one sample sequenced in a study of human T cells and chemical hapten exposure. This sample's time point: patch test 2, 6 weeks after DPC sensitization. The treatment was: therapeutic diphenylcyclopropenone sensitization with weekly scalp DPC. TCRdb re-analysed the RACE reads in MiXCR, keeping a single row per CDR3 protein. Of more than 70,000 distinct CDR3 sequences in the sample, about 9.9% were seen once. The starting material was whole blood, obtained in connection with sensitization to the hapten diphenylcyclopropenone (DPC). These receptors were taken from a man aged 18 to 35 with alopecia areata. Some clones in this sample may be carry-over from other donors' samples.

The V call is TRBV9, the J call TRBJ1-5, with D perhaps matching TRBD1 (6 bases). The V and J ends lost 3 bases and 5 bases respectively, with 12 bases between them. Looked up from germline, CDR1 is SGDLS and CDR2 is YYNGEE. CDR3 length: 14 residues. The CDR3 DNA reads TGTGCCAGCAGCGGGACAGCAATTCATCAGCCCCAGCATTTT. Protein: CASSGTAIHQPQHF.

The chain uses TRBV9 and TRBJ2-1; 8 bases line up with TRBD2. This CDR3 region has 14 residues. Germline V lookup: CDR1 SGDLS, CDR2 YYNGEE. The trim removed 0 bases at V and 6 bases at J, leaving 2 bases unmatched. The CDR3 here is CASSVAAGANEQFF. CDR3 coding DNA: TGTGCCAGCAGCGTAGCAGCGGGGGCCAATGAGCAGTTCTTC.

This chain connects TRBV2 to TRBJ2-1; 7 bases match TRBD2. There are 13 residues in the CDR3. V lost 6 bases to trimming and J lost 7 bases; unmatched junction nucleotides: 6. Germline CDR1 is SNHLY and CDR2 is FYNNEI. CDR3 protein: CASRGGNGNEQFF. The CDR3 nucleotides read TGTGCCAGCAGGGGGGGGAACGGGAATGAGCAGTTCTTC.